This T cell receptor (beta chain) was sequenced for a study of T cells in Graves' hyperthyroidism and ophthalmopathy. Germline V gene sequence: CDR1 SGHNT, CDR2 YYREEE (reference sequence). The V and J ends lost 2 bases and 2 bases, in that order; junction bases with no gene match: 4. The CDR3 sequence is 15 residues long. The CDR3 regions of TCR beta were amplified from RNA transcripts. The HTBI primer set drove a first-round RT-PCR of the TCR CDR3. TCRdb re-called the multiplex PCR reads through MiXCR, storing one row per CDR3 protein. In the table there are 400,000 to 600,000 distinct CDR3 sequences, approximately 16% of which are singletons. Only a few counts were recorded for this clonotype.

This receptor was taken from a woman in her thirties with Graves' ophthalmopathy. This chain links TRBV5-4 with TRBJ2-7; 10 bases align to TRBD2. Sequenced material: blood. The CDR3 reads CASSFGLAATYEQYF. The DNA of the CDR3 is TGTGCCAGCAGCTTTGGACTAGCGGCAACCTACGAGCAGTACTTC.